This paragraph covers one TCR beta chain sequence. Here immunoSEQ multiplex PCR was the method, and the copy in TCRdb shows in-frame clones only, minus some. The table shows 85,000 to 90,000 clones, with around 90% occurring only once. This specimen comes from a study of T cell responses to AZD1222 COVID-19 vaccine. Germline-derived CDR1 and CDR2 are WSHSY and SAAADI. Trimming left V 7 bases short and J 3 bases short, with 15 bases between. CDR3 length: 14 amino acids. The chain recombines TRBV10-2 with TRBJ1-1; D possibly corresponds to TRBD1 (6 bases). This receptor was obtained from an adult who received the AZD1222 COVID-19 vaccine. The input for sequencing was peripheral blood, taken 28 days after the second AZD1222 dose. The CDR3 sequence: CASNFRGRDTEAFF. The CDR3 DNA follows: TGCGCCAGCAATTTTAGGGGGAGGGACACTGAAGCTTTCTTT.